Below, 30 T cell receptor beta chains from the same sample are listed, as sequenced in a study of blood T cell repertoires in COVID-19. This table comes from immunoSEQ multiplex PCR, and its TCRdb copy is limited to in-frame clones, with some not included. This table has about 390,000 clones, about 83% appearing once. Sequenced: PBMCs or T cells enriched from blood (not recorded which). The origin of the receptors is a woman aged 50 to 60 who had recovered from COVID-19.

This chain joins TRBV27 and TRBJ1-6, with D unresolved. Germline V gives CDR1 MNHEY, CDR2 SMNVEV (reference sequence). The CDR3 covers 14 residues. Trimming stripped 5 bases from V and 5 bases from J, with 10 bases between. CDR3 region: CASSASGNNSPLHF. In nucleotides, the CDR3 is TGTGCCAGCAGTGCCTCGGGAAATAATTCACCCCTCCACTTT.

This chain links TRBV10-1 with TRBJ2-7, with 8 bases that match TRBD1. V shed 6 bases, J shed 2 bases, and the junction held 9 bases outside the gene matches. The CDR3 runs to 15 residues. Germline-derived CDR1 and CDR2 are WNHNN and SYGVQD (reference sequence). The CDR3 DNA reads TGCGCCAGCAGCCGGGACAGGACCCCCACCTACGAGCAGTACTTC. It encodes CASSRDRTPTYEQYF.

This chain connects TRBV5-6 to TRBJ2-7, with 7 positions matching TRBD2. Germline V gene data show CDR1 as SGHDT and CDR2 as YYEEEE. The V segment lost 5 bases and the J segment 2 bases; nucleotides outside the gene matches: 7. CDR3 length equals 14 residues. CDR3 residues: CASRQVGGTYEQYF. The CDR3 bases are TGTGCCAGCAGGCAGGTCGGGGGGACCTACGAGCAGTACTTC.

The rearrangement uses TRBV30 and TRBJ2-7, with D tentatively TRBD1 (6 bases). The CDR3 is 15 amino acids. The V gene's germline CDR1 is GTSNPN and CDR2 SVGIG (reference sequence). The ends were cut back, 0 bases at V and 3 bases at J, with 15 bases in the middle. CDR3 nucleotide sequence: TGTGCCTGGAGTGTACCAGGGACAATCAACTACGAGCAGTACTTC. Its protein is CAWSVPGTINYEQYF.

The chain is built from TRBV12-3 or TRBV12-4 and TRBJ1-5; D is uncertain. The CDR3 length is 13 residues. The ends were cut back, 5 bases at V and 2 bases at J, with 7 bases in the middle. The CDR3 DNA reads as TGTGCCAGCAGTCCTCAGGGCAATCAGCCCCAGCATTTT. Protein: CASSPQGNQPQHF.

As concerns this clone: The DNA is omitted, as the CDR3 cannot be located on it reliably, and the CDR3 follows TCRdb's listing. V and J are TRBV29-1 and TRBJ1-3. Germline V gene lookup returns CDR1 SQVTM and CDR2 ANQGSEA. A total of 13 residues make up the CDR3, ends included. The chain's CDR3 is CSVRLRFGNTIYF.

V is TRBV19 and J is TRBJ1-5; D is perhaps TRBD1 (5 bases). The CDR3 length is 18 residues. The V and J ends lost 4 bases and 0 bases respectively, with 19 bases between them. CDR1 is LNHDA and CDR2 is SQIVND in the germline V gene (reference sequence). CDR3 region: CASSTRVGYSYSNQPQHF. The CDR3 nucleotides are TGTGCCAGTAGTACCAGGGTAGGGTACTCGTATAGCAATCAGCCCCAGCATTTT.

The V and J genes are TRBV9 and TRBJ2-3; the D gene is possibly TRBD1 (6 bases). V gave up 4 bases and J gave up 1 base, with 10 bases separating them. Germline loops: CDR1 SGDLS, CDR2 YYNGEE. This CDR3 has 14 residues. The CDR3 DNA is TGTGCCAGCAGCTCGCGGACAGGCACAGATACGCAGTATTTT. Translating gives CASSSRTGTDTQYF.

This chain uses TRBV2 with TRBJ2-7; the D gene is possibly TRBD1 (6 bases). CDR1 SNHLY and CDR2 FYNNEI come from the germline V gene. The V gene lost 0 bases and the J gene lost 0 bases, with 9 bases spanning the gap. The CDR3 covers 15 residues. The CDR3 spells CASSEARTASYEQYF. The DNA of the CDR3 is TGTGCCAGCAGTGAAGCGAGGACAGCCTCCTACGAGCAGTACTTC.

The chain carries TRBV11-2 and TRBJ1-1; a weak D match, TRBD1 (5 bases). The CDR3 runs 11 residues. Trimming took off 5 bases at V and 5 bases at J, with 6 bases between the two ends. CDR1 SGHAT and CDR2 FQNNGV come from the germline V gene. The CDR3 bases are TGTGCCAGCAGCCAGGGAACTGAAGCTTTCTTT. Protein sequence: CASSQGTEAFF. Combining the CDR3 with reference TRBV11-2 and TRBJ1-1 gives the whole variable domain EAGVAQSPRYKIIEKRQSVAFWCNPISGHATLYWYQQILGQGPKLLIQFQNNGVVDDSQLPKDRFSAERLKGVDSTLKIQPAKLEDSAVYLCASSQGTEAFFGQGTRLTVV.

This clone was counted a single time. The chain has TRBV11-1 and TRBJ2-3, with D possibly being TRBD2 (7 bases). Germline values: CDR1 SGHAT, CDR2 FQDESV (reference sequence). The length of the CDR3 is 15 residues. V gave up 5 bases and J gave up 4 bases, with 16 bases separating them. The CDR3 DNA reads as TGTGCCAGCAGCGAAGGCACAGGGAGGGCAGATACGCAGTATTTT. Amino acids: CASSEGTGRADTQYF.

The V gene is TRBV4-1, the J gene TRBJ1-3; tentative D call: TRBD1 (6 bases). Germline values: CDR1 MGHRA, CDR2 YSYEKL. This CDR3 has 19 residues. Between the trimmed V and J ends, which lost 3 bases and 0 bases, there was a span of 21 bases. The CDR3 DNA follows: TGCGCCAGCAGCCACGGAGGGGGAGGGACGGAGGGCTCTGGAAACACCATATATTTT. It is translated as CASSHGGGGTEGSGNTIYF.

The genes are TRBV2 and TRBJ1-2, with a tentative D call TRBD1 (5 bases). Germline V gene lookup returns CDR1 SNHLY and CDR2 FYNNEI. V gave up 7 bases and J gave up 2 bases, with 14 bases separating them. The CDR3 length is 14 residues. The CDR3 sequence is CASTQRGLNYGYTF. The CDR3 bases are TGTGCCAGCACCCAACGGGGGTTGAACTATGGCTACACCTTC.

This chain joins TRBV9 and TRBJ1-2, with D perhaps matching TRBD1 (6 bases). Germline V gene data show CDR1 as SGDLS and CDR2 as YYNGEE. The CDR3 totals 14 residues. Trimming pared 3 bases from V and 7 bases from J, leaving 16 bases between. Here the CDR3 reads CASSASPGQFGYTF. In nucleotides, the CDR3 is TGTGCCAGCAGCGCATCCCCCGGACAGTTTGGCTACACCTTC. Supplemented by reference TRBV9 and TRBJ1-2, the full variable domain reads DSGVTQTPKHLITATGQRVTLRCSPRSGDLSVYWYQQSLDQGLQFLIQYYNGEERAKGNILERFSAQQFPDLHSELNLSSLELGDSALYFCASSASPGQFGYTFGSGTRLTVV.

The chain recombines TRBV18 with TRBJ1-6; D may be TRBD1 (5 bases). Deletions cut 0 bases from V and 5 bases from J, with 14 bases between. CDR3 length: 17 amino acids. The germline V gene has CDR1 KGHSH and CDR2 LQKENI. Written as DNA, the CDR3 is TGTGCCAGCTCACCACCGTTAAGGGGCAGGAATAATTCACCCCTCCACTTT. The encoded protein is CASSPPLRGRNNSPLHF. Together with reference TRBV18 and TRBJ1-6, the CDR3 gives the full variable domain: NAGVMQNPRHLVRRRGQEARLRCSPMKGHSHVYWYRQLPEEGLKFMVYLQKENIIDESGMPKERFSAEFPKEGPSILRIQQVVRGDSAAYFCASSPPLRGRNNSPLHFGNGTRLTVT.

This clone has just a few counts. The rearrangement links TRBV4-1 to TRBJ1-2; D perhaps matches TRBD1 (6 bases). V dropped 2 bases and J dropped 2 bases, with 15 bases sitting between them. CDR3 length: 16 amino acids. CDR1 is MGHRA and CDR2 is YSYEKL in the germline V gene. As DNA, the CDR3 is TGCGCCAGCAGCCAATTTACAGGGCTCTCGAACTATGGCTACACCTTC. Protein: CASSQFTGLSNYGYTF.

This clone was seen at least ten times. This chain joins TRBV19 and TRBJ1-5; TRBD1 aligns across 10 bases. CDR1 is LNHDA and CDR2 is SQIVND in the germline V gene (reference sequence). Trimming cost V 3 bases and J 9 bases; bases outside gene matches: 8. The CDR3 extends over 15 amino acids. CDR3 sequence (DNA): TGTGCCAGTAGTATCCCCGACAGGGGGCTATGGCCCCAGCATTTT. It codes for CASSIPDRGLWPQHF.

The rearrangement joins TRBV19 to TRBJ2-2; 9 nucleotides match TRBD1. V shed 3 bases, J shed 7 bases, and the junction held 12 bases outside the gene matches. The CDR3 sequence is 17 residues long. Per germline, CDR1 LNHDA and CDR2 SQIVND (reference sequence). Here the CDR3 DNA reads TGTGCCAGTAGTATCCTTACGGGACAGGGTAGAAACGGGGAGCTGTTTTTT. Translation gives CASSILTGQGRNGELFF.

The rearrangement uses TRBV2 and TRBJ2-7; no clear D. V lost 8 bases and J lost 2, with 16 bases in between. The CDR3 runs 14 residues. Germline V gene data show CDR1 as SNHLY and CDR2 as FYNNEI. The CDR3: CASSVGQRTYEQYF. As DNA, the CDR3 is TGTGCCAGCTCGGTCGGCCAGCGCACCTACGAGCAGTACTTC.

The V call is TRBV19, the J call TRBJ2-2, with a weak D call TRBD1 (6 bases). This CDR3 contains 16 residues. Per germline, CDR1 LNHDA and CDR2 SQIVND (reference sequence). Trimming left V 10 bases short and J 1 base short, with 19 bases between. CDR3 nucleotides: TGTGCCACCAGGGGCAGTACTGCGCTGAACACCGGGGAGCTGTTTTTT. Residues: CATRGSTALNTGELFF. Full variable domain (outside the CDR3, taken from reference TRBV19 and TRBJ2-2): DGGITQSPKYLFRKEGQNVTLSCEQNLNHDAMYWYRQDPGQGLRLIYYSQIVNDFQKGDIAEGYSVSREKKESFPLTVTSAQKNPTAFYLCATRGSTALNTGELFFGEGSRLTVL.

The rearrangement uses TRBV19 and TRBJ1-1; D might be TRBD1 (5 bases). Germline CDR1 and CDR2: LNHDA and SQIVND (reference sequence). The V and J ends lost 7 bases and 5 bases respectively, with 14 bases between them. There are 13 residues in the CDR3. Here the CDR3 reads CASMIEQETEAFF. DNA of the CDR3: TGTGCCAGTATGATTGAACAGGAAACTGAAGCTTTCTTT. Variable domain in full (rest from reference TRBV19 and TRBJ1-1): DGGITQSPKYLFRKEGQNVTLSCEQNLNHDAMYWYRQDPGQGLRLIYYSQIVNDFQKGDIAEGYSVSREKKESFPLTVTSAQKNPTAFYLCASMIEQETEAFFGQGTRLTVV.

The chain carries TRBV28 and TRBJ2-3, with 10 bases lining up with TRBD1. The CDR3 is made up of 16 amino acids. Unmatched junction bases numbered 13, after V lost 10 bases and J lost 3 bases. In germline, CDR1 is MDHEN, CDR2 SYDVKM. The CDR3 DNA follows: TGTGCCACACAACGGGACAGGGGAAGGGGTACAGATACGCAGTATTTT. Translated, it gives CATQRDRGRGTDTQYF.

The J gene is TRBJ2-7, the V gene TRBV4-3, with TRBD1 matching over 8 bases. The length of the CDR3 is 15 residues. Trimming took 4 bases from V and 4 from J; bases not matched to a gene: 9. Germline CDR1 and CDR2: LGHNA and YSLEER. CDR3 sequence (DNA): TGCGCCAGCAGCCTCTCTTGGCAGGGGGCGTACGAGCAGTACTTC. Amino acid sequence: CASSLSWQGAYEQYF.

The gene calls are TRBV30 and TRBJ2-2, with D possibly being TRBD1 (6 bases). Germline V CDR1 and CDR2: GTSNPN, SVGIG (reference sequence). This CDR3 has 15 amino acids. Trimming took 2 bases from V and 4 from J, leaving 14 bases between them. CDR3 nucleotide sequence: TGTGCCTGGAGTAGGACAGCTCTGGGCACCGGGGAGCTGTTTTTT. Translated, it gives CAWSRTALGTGELFF.

V usage is TRBV12-3 or TRBV12-4 and J usage is TRBJ2-7; perhaps TRBD1 as D (5 bases). Trimming left V 1 base short and J 5 bases short, with 9 bases between. The CDR3 is 13 amino acids. CDR3 in DNA: TGTGCCAGCAGTTTAGACTACAGGAACGAGCAGTACTTC. Translation gives CASSLDYRNEQYF.

The chain has TRBV28 and TRBJ1-2, with D maybe TRBD1 (6 bases). Trimming removed 6 bases from V and 8 bases from J, with 22 bases in between. Germline CDR1 is MDHEN and CDR2 is SYDVKM. The CDR3 runs to 15 residues. The CDR3 nucleotides are TGTGCCAGCAGAACTCCCGGACAGTCCCTCGGGGGCTACACCTTC. Amino acids: CASRTPGQSLGGYTF.

This chain links TRBV7-2 with TRBJ1-2, with D possibly being TRBD1 (6 bases). Trimming stripped 5 bases from V and 6 bases from J, with 16 bases between. This CDR3 is 14 amino acids long. Germline CDR1 reads SGHTA; CDR2 reads FQGNSA. CDR3 sequence: CASSPNRAFNGYTF. The CDR3 region has the DNA TGTGCCAGCAGCCCAAACAGGGCCTTCAATGGCTACACCTTC.

The chain is built from TRBV4-3 and TRBJ1-2, with a weak D call TRBD1 (5 bases). This CDR3 is built from 13 residues. Looked up from germline, CDR1 is LGHNA and CDR2 is YSLEER. With 11 bases removed from V and 6 bases from J, the gap between germline ends came to 19 bases. The CDR3 here is CAAGRAREDGYTF. CDR3 DNA sequence: TGCGCCGCAGGCAGGGCCCGGGAGGATGGCTACACCTTC.

The chain is built from TRBV7-6 and TRBJ2-3; TRBD2 might be the D (6 bases). CDR1 is SGHVS and CDR2 is FNYEAQ in the germline V gene. The CDR3 consists of 14 residues. The ends were cut back, 5 bases at V and 1 base at J, with 10 bases in the middle. In DNA, the CDR3 is TGTGCCAGCAGCGGGAGGATTGGCACAGATACGCAGTATTTT. Its protein is CASSGRIGTDTQYF. The variable domain in full, completed from reference TRBV7-6 and TRBJ2-3, reads GAGVSQSPRYKVTKRGQDVALRCDPISGHVSLYWYRQALGQGPEFLTYFNYEAQQDKSGLPNDRFSAERPEGSISTLTIQRTEQRDSAMYRCASSGRIGTDTQYFGPGTRLTVL.

This chain joins TRBV27 and TRBJ1-4, with D uncertain. Trimming took off 6 bases at V and 7 bases at J, with 15 bases between the two ends. The CDR3 loop spans 14 amino acids. Germline V gives CDR1 MNHEY, CDR2 SMNVEV (reference sequence). The CDR3 sequence: CASRPLSSGEKLFF. The CDR3 region has the DNA TGTGCCAGCAGGCCCTTATCGAGCGGTGAAAAACTGTTTTTT.